What follows are 5 T cell receptor beta chains derived from one specimen sequenced in a study of OX40 agonist ivuxolimab in advanced cancers. The data were produced by immunoSEQ multiplex PCR, yet TCRdb's version contains in-frame clones alone and is incomplete. Of tens of thousands of clones listed, around 90% are singletons. The source was CD4+ or CD8+ T cells sorted from blood, collected in a trial of the OX40 agonist ivuxolimab. The origin of the receptors is an adult with an advanced solid tumor such as melanoma, head and neck, liver or kidney cancer.

J is TRBJ2-5 and V is TRBV4-1; D unclear. The CDR3 loop spans 16 amino acids. Germline V CDR1 and CDR2: MGHRA, YSYEKL. Deletions cut 0 bases from V and 7 bases from J, with 18 bases between. CDR3 amino acids: CASSQEPDEPRGTQYF. As DNA, the CDR3 is TGCGCCAGCAGCCAAGAACCGGACGAGCCTAGAGGGACCCAGTACTTC.

The chain couples TRBV27 to TRBJ2-1, with D perhaps TRBD2 (6 bases). This CDR3 is built from 15 residues. Between the trimmed V and J ends, which lost 5 bases and 2 bases, there was a span of 13 bases. Germline V lookup: CDR1 MNHEY, CDR2 SMNVEV (reference sequence). Here the CDR3 reads CASSGGTGAYNEQFF. CDR3 nucleotides: TGTGCCAGCAGTGGAGGGACGGGGGCCTACAATGAGCAGTTCTTC.

In its sample, this clone was seen once. The chain links TRBV28 to TRBJ2-3; D is perhaps TRBD1 or TRBD2 (6 bases each). Trimming shortened V by 6 bases and J by 1 base, and 14 bases separated the two germline ends. Germline V gene lookup returns CDR1 MDHEN and CDR2 SYDVKM. The CDR3 length is 15 residues. CDR3 region: CASSPRGVRTDTQYF. The CDR3 nucleotides are TGTGCCAGCAGCCCGAGGGGGGTCCGCACAGATACGCAGTATTTT.

The chain links TRBV15 to TRBJ2-3; 9 bases align to TRBD2. The V gene's germline CDR1 is LNHNV and CDR2 YYDKDF (reference sequence). The CDR3 is 16 amino acids. After removal of 3 bases from V and 6 bases from J, the junction contained 10 bases not matched to a gene. CDR3 amino acids: CATSRTLAGEGDTQYF. Written as DNA, the CDR3 is TGTGCCACCAGCAGGACCTTAGCGGGAGAAGGGGATACGCAGTATTTT.

V gene TRBV7-9 combines with J gene TRBJ2-7; TRBD1 might be the D (6 bases). Trimming removed 4 bases from V and 3 bases from J, with 13 bases in between. The germline V gene has CDR1 SEHNR and CDR2 FQNEAQ (reference sequence). The CDR3 runs to 14 residues. The CDR3 protein is CASSSSGQLYEQYF. The DNA of the CDR3 is TGTGCCAGCAGCTCCTCCGGACAGCTCTACGAGCAGTACTTC.